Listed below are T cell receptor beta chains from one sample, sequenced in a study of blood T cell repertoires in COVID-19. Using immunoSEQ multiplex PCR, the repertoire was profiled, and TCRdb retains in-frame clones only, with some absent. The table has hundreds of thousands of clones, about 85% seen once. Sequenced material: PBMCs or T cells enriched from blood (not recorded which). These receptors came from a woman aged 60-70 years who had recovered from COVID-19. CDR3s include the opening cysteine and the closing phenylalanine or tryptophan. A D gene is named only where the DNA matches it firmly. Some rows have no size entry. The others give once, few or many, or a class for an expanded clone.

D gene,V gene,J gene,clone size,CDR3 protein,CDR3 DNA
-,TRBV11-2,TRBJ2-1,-,CASSLVGQRGNEQFF,TGTGCCAGCAGCTTAGTAGGACAGAGAGGGAATGAGCAGTTCTTC
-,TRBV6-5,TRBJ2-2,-,CASTYGVAISTGELFF,TGTGCCAGCACTTACGGAGTAGCTATTTCCACCGGGGAGCTGTTTTTT
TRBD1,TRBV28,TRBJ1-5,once,CASSSSDRSYQPQHF,TGTGCCAGCAGCTCTTCGGACAGGTCCTATCAGCCCCAGCATTTT
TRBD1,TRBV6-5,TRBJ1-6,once,CASSYEGARGSPLHF,TGTGCCAGCAGTTATGAGGGGGCGAGAGGTTCACCCCTCCACTTT
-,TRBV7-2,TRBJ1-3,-,CASSLGWQGGNTIYF,TGTGCCAGCAGCTTAGGTTGGCAGGGAGGAAACACCATATATTTT
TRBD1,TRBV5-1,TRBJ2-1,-,CASTPGTGLNEQFF,TGCGCCAGCACTCCCGGGACAGGGCTCAATGAGCAGTTCTTC
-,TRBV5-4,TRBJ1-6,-,CASSLAQDNSPLHF,TGTGCCAGCAGCTTGGCCCAGGATAATTCACCCCTCCACTTT
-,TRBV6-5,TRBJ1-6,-,CASSTTETYSPLHF,TGTGCCAGCAGTACGACGGAGACCTATTCACCCCTCCACTTT
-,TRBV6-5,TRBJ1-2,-,CASRSTLNYGYTF,TGTGCCAGCAGGTCTACACTAAACTATGGCTACACCTTC
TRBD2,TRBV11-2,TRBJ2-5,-,CASSPVAGGGETQYF,TGTGCCAGCAGCCCGGTAGCGGGGGGAGGGGAGACCCAGTACTTC
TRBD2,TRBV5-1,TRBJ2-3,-,CASSLDSGGGTDTQYF,TGCGCCAGCAGCTTGGACAGCGGGGGGGGCACAGATACGCAGTATTTT
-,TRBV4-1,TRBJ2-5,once,CASSQAWTNQETQYF,TGCGCCAGCAGCCAAGCTTGGACTAACCAAGAGACCCAGTACTTC
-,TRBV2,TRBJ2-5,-,CASSEGRVDQETQYF,TGTGCCAGCAGTGAAGGTCGAGTCGACCAAGAGACCCAGTACTTC
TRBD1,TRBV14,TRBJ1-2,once,CASSQEPGGNYGYTF,TGTGCCAGCAGCCAAGAGCCAGGGGGCAACTATGGCTACACCTTC
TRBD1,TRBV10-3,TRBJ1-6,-,CAISELGQDNSPLHF,TGTGCCATCAGTGAGTTGGGACAGGATAATTCACCCCTCCACTTT
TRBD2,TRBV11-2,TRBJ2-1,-,CASSKGGLAGGPYNEQFF,TGTGCCAGCAGCAAAGGGGGGCTAGCGGGGGGCCCCTACAATGAGCAGTTCTTC
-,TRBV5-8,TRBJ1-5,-,CASSLVLGQPQHF,TGTGCCAGCAGCTTGGTACTTGGTCAGCCCCAGCATTTT
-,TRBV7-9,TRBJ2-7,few,CASSWRVYEQYF,TGTGCCAGCAGCTGGCGGGTTTACGAGCAGTACTTC
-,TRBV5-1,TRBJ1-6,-,CASSLTDSNLNSPLHF,TGCGCCAGCAGCTTGACGGACAGCAACCTTAATTCACCCCTCCACTTT
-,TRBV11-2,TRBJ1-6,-,CASSLNSGNSPLHF,TGTGCCAGCAGCTTAAACAGCGGAAATTCACCCCTCCACTTT
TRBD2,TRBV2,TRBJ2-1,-,CASRGLAGGYSYNEQFF,TGTGCCAGCAGGGGACTAGCGGGGGGGTACTCCTACAATGAGCAGTTCTTC
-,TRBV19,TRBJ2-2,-,CASSKTGIRNTGELFF,TGTGCCAGTAGTAAGACCGGGATAAGGAACACCGGGGAGCTGTTTTTT
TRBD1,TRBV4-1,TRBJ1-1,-,CASSHRQGHTEAFF,TGCGCCAGCAGCCACCGACAGGGGCACACTGAAGCTTTCTTT
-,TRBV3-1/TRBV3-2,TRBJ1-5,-,CASSQAVQNQPQHF,TGTGCCAGCAGCCAAGCAGTCCAAAATCAGCCCCAGCATTTT
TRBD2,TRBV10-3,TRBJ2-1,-,CAISGLAAEQFF,TGTGCCATCAGTGGACTAGCTGCTGAGCAGTTCTTC
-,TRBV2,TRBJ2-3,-,CASSRDITDTQYF,TGTGCCAGCAGCAGGGATATAACAGATACGCAGTATTTT
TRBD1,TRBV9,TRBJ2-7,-,CASSKTGELSEQYF,TGTGCCAGCAGCAAGACAGGGGAGCTCTCCGAGCAGTACTTC
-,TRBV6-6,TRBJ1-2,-,CASSYERGGYGYTF,TGTGCCAGCAGTTACGAGAGGGGAGGCTATGGCTACACCTTC
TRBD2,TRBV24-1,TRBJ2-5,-,CATRRRTSGWQETQYF,TGTGCCACCAGAAGAAGGACTAGCGGGTGGCAAGAGACCCAGTACTTC
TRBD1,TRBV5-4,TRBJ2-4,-,CASSSGQALAKNIQYF,TGTGCCAGCAGCTCCGGACAGGCGCTAGCCAAAAACATTCAGTACTTC
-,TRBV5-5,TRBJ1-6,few,CASSPDRASYNSPLHF,TGTGCCAGCAGCCCCGACAGAGCCTCCTATAATTCACCCCTCCACTTT
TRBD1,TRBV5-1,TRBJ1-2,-,CASSPGTGRYGYTF,TGCGCCAGCAGCCCCGGGACAGGGAGATATGGCTACACCTTC
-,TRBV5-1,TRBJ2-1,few,CASSLAGDQNNEQFF,TGCGCCAGCAGCTTGGCAGGGGACCAAAACAATGAGCAGTTCTTC